Sequencing of this T cell receptor beta chain was carried out in a study of CD8 T cells in Susac syndrome. About the study: Treatment at blood withdrawal was none, corticosteroids, or intravenous immunoglobulin alone in Susac syndrome patients. General study findings and limits: The CD4+ T cell repertoires in Susac syndrome were not clonally expanded.

The length of the CDR3 is 17 residues. The germline V gene has CDR1 SQVTM and CDR2 ANQGSEA. Trimming left V 2 bases short and J 0 bases short, with 18 bases between. Reverse transcription used about 0.45 to 1 ug RNA and random hexamers. Using its own MiXCR run on the immunoSEQ multiplex PCR reads, TCRdb lists one record per CDR3 protein. The sample yields around 230,000 distinct CDR3 sequences, almost 97% seen once. Patients with Susac syndrome fulfilled recently defined diagnostic criteria for definite or probable disease. Points on this clonotype: Its antigen remains unknown.

The V gene is TRBV29-1, the J gene TRBJ2-3; D is unclear. The specimen sequenced was CD4+ T cells from PBMCs. The clonotype comes from a human donor with Susac syndrome. The CDR3: CSVEPRLSWQSTDTQYF. Written as DNA, the CDR3 is TGCAGCGTTGAACCCAGGTTATCTTGGCAGAGCACAGATACGCAGTATTTT.